This entry concerns a single T cell receptor (beta chain). This sample was taken from a study of blood T cell repertoires in COVID-19. Study in general: Both acute and convalescent COVID-19 samples were obtained from the United States, Italy and Spain.

Here immunoSEQ multiplex PCR was the method, and the copy in TCRdb shows in-frame clones only, minus some. The sample yields about 150,000 clones, 80% to 90% seen once. The length of the CDR3 is 14 residues. V lost 1 base, J lost 1 base, and 8 bases lay in between. Per germline, CDR1 SGHTA and CDR2 FQGNSA. The rearrangement joins TRBV7-2 to TRBJ2-7; perhaps TRBD1 as D (6 bases). The TCR comes from a man between 70 and 80 years old with acute or convalescent COVID-19. The sequenced sample was peripheral blood. The CDR3 bases are TGTGCCAGCAGCTTAGGAGGGGGTTCCTACGAGCAGTACTTC. Amino acids: CASSLGGGSYEQYF.